This paragraph covers one T cell receptor (beta chain) sequence. The data were taken from a study of blood T cell repertoires in COVID-19. Study details: Researchers got acute and convalescent COVID-19 samples from the United States, Italy and Spain. PBMCs, B-cell-depleted T cells, or T cells provided the cDNA or gDNA that made up the material.

V gave up 10 bases and J gave up 6 bases, with 12 bases separating them. CDR1 and CDR2 from the germline V gene are LNHDA and SQIVND (reference sequence). This CDR3 spans 12 amino acids. Under the authors' procedure: For nucleated cells, counts were estimated from reference gene primer amplification. The data were produced by immunoSEQ multiplex PCR, yet TCRdb's version contains in-frame clones alone and is incomplete. The DNA was the basis for D and trimming; V, J and clone size are from that table. The sample lists some 60,000 clones; about 90% were seen once. The sequenced sample consisted of peripheral blood. This TCR was recovered from a man aged 60 to 69 with acute or convalescent COVID-19. The J gene is TRBJ2-2, the V gene TRBV19, with D maybe TRBD1 (6 bases). CDR3 residues: CATLGAAGELFF. As DNA, the CDR3 is TGTGCCACTCTGGGGGCGGCCGGGGAGCTGTTTTTT.